This TCR beta chain emerged from a study of T-cell memory formation after mild COVID-19. Broader study findings: Of the contracting clones, CD4+ ones lay mainly in CM and EM, and CD8+ ones in EMRA.

A word on this clonotype: The antigen is not known.

TCRdb reprocessed the 5' RACE reads via MiXCR and lists one record per CDR3 protein. The table records some 290,000 distinct CDR3 sequences, 15% to 20% of them present only once. This TCR was recovered from a man younger than 35 who had mild COVID-19 (a few samples of this study predate the infection). Cell type and time point are not known. The sample comprised PBMCs or a T cell subset sorted from them (not recorded which).

CDR3 bases: TGCAGTGCTAGAGGGGTACAGGGGGCTACCTACAATGAGCAGTTCTTC. Its translation is CSARGVQGATYNEQFF. V is TRBV20-1 and J is TRBJ2-1, with 9 bases fitting TRBD1. Trimming took 1 base from V and 2 from J; bases not matched to a gene: 6. The CDR3 contains 16 residues. The germline CDR1 and CDR2 sequences are DFQATT and SNEGSKA (reference sequence).